What follows describes a single T cell receptor (beta chain). What it recognizes is unknown. 13 Jbeta primers and 60 Vbeta primers were used for the PCR. Libraries were prepared by immunoSEQ multiplex PCR; TCRdb keeps only in-frame clonotypes and omits some of them. Its listing shows approximately 50,000 clones. The record originates from a study of cytomegalovirus exposure and HLA in healthy donors. CDR1 is MNHNY, CDR2 SVGAGI, per germline (reference sequence). Trimming stripped 2 bases from V and 6 bases from J, with 16 bases between. This CDR3 has 15 amino acids. General observations from the study: Under in vitro conditions, a few CMV-associated chains were confirmed as specific for CMV antigens. A later analysis linked some 17,000 TCR beta sequences to HLA alleles at 0.05 false discovery rate.

This sequence joins TRBV6-6 and TRBJ1-2, with D possibly matching TRBD1 (6 bases). The material sequenced was PBMCs. This clonotype originated in a woman aged 40 to 50 in good health and CMV-seronegative. CDR3 amino acids: CASSYGGGPKDGYTF. The CDR3 DNA is TGTGCCAGCAGTTACGGGGGGGGCCCCAAGGATGGCTACACCTTC.